These T cell receptor beta chains were read from a single sample in a study of beta chain features in type 1 diabetes. The method was immunoSEQ multiplex PCR; TCRdb's version includes in-frame clones alone and lacks a portion of them. The sample has hundreds of thousands of clones, over 12% seen once. The sequenced material came from naive CD4+ T cells from blood. The receptor source for this set is a young man with type 1 diabetes. Both conserved end residues are part of each CDR3. D genes are given only for firm matches. A row's size may be missing; if present it is once, few, many or a size class.

v_gene	d_gene	abundance	j_gene	CDR3aa	CDR3nt
TRBV19	TRBD1	few	TRBJ2-4	CASSIGRGRINIQYF	TGTGCCAGTAGTATCGGCAGGGGGCGCATCAACATTCAGTACTTC
TRBV4-3	TRBD1	few	TRBJ2-1	CASSQVRGQGHYNEQFF	TGCGCCAGCAGCCAAGTACGGGGACAGGGGCACTACAATGAGCAGTTCTTC
TRBV6-6	.	few	TRBJ2-1	CATKSTYNEQFF	TGTGCCACTAAGAGCACCTACAATGAGCAGTTCTTC
TRBV5-1	TRBD2	.	TRBJ2-7	CASSRPSGNEQYF	TGCGCCAGCTCTCGCCCTAGCGGGAACGAGCAGTACTTC
TRBV2	.	.	TRBJ1-2	CASSRVTYGYTF	TGTGCCAGCAGCAGGGTTACCTATGGCTACACCTTC
TRBV19	.	.	TRBJ1-2	CASSTAGDPNYGYTF	TGTGCCAGTAGTACCGCAGGAGATCCTAACTATGGCTACACCTTC
TRBV6-6	.	few	TRBJ2-1	CASSARRDNEQFF	TGTGCCAGCAGTGCCCGTAGGGACAATGAGCAGTTCTTC
TRBV6-5	TRBD1	few	TRBJ2-7	CASREPGGYEQYF	TGTGCCAGCAGGGAACCAGGGGGCTACGAGCAGTACTTC
TRBV7-6	.	few	TRBJ2-5	CASSLSGVGETQYF	TGTGCCAGCAGCTTATCAGGGGTTGGGGAGACCCAGTACTTC
TRBV9	.	few	TRBJ1-6	CASSPQDVNRPLHF	TGTGCCAGCAGCCCGCAGGACGTCAATAGGCCCCTCCACTTT
TRBV7-9	TRBD2	few	TRBJ2-1	CASSLGEAGGLSSYNEQFF	TGTGCCAGCAGCTTAGGAGAAGCGGGGGGACTATCGTCCTACAATGAGCAGTTCTTC
TRBV7-3	TRBD1	few	TRBJ2-3	CASSLQGARGTDTQYF	TGTGCCAGCAGCCTCCAGGGGGCGCGGGGCACAGATACGCAGTATTTT
TRBV28	TRBD1	few	TRBJ2-7	CAIRTGNYEQYF	TGTGCCATCCGGACAGGGAACTACGAGCAGTACTTC
TRBV4-2	TRBD2	few	TRBJ2-3	CASSHSGGSTDTQYF	TGTGCCAGCAGCCATAGCGGGGGGAGCACAGATACGCAGTATTTT
TRBV15	.	.	TRBJ2-7	CATSSQRVAGDYEQYF	TGTGCCACCAGCTCTCAGCGGGTCGCAGGGGACTACGAGCAGTACTTC
TRBV30	TRBD1	.	TRBJ1-2	CAWSTGQFAYGYTF	TGTGCCTGGAGCACGGGACAGTTTGCCTATGGCTACACCTTC
TRBV29-1	.	few	TRBJ2-7	CSVMVRYEQYF	TGCAGCGTTATGGTGCGTTACGAGCAGTACTTC
TRBV28	.	few	TRBJ2-7	CASTLTWKYTYEQYF	TGTGCCAGCACCCTGACATGGAAATACACCTACGAGCAGTACTTC
TRBV23-1	TRBD1	.	TRBJ2-1	CASSQSGTGYNEQFF	TGCGCCAGCAGTCAGAGCGGGACAGGGTACAATGAGCAGTTCTTC
TRBV10-3	.	few	TRBJ2-6	CAIMISGANVLTF	TGTGCCATCATGATATCTGGGGCCAACGTCCTGACTTTC
TRBV30	.	few	TRBJ1-2	CAWSDSGTRDDYTF	TGTGCCTGGAGTGATTCCGGGACAAGGGACGACTACACCTTC
TRBV6-6	TRBD1	few	TRBJ1-1	CASSLPDRRNTEAFF	TGTGCCAGCAGCCTACCGGACAGGCGGAACACTGAAGCTTTCTTT
TRBV5-1	.	.	TRBJ2-7	CASSLLASRSYEQYF	TGCGCCAGCAGCTTACTAGCTTCACGTTCCTACGAGCAGTACTTC
TRBV6-4	.	few	TRBJ2-1	CASSARGGEQFF	TGTGCCAGCAGTGCCAGGGGTGGTGAGCAGTTCTTC
TRBV7-9	TRBD2	.	TRBJ2-7	CASSSTSGNFYEQYF	TGTGCCAGCAGCTCCACTAGCGGGAACTTCTACGAGCAGTACTTC
TRBV5-1	TRBD2	.	TRBJ2-7	CASSLTGTSGGEQYF	TGCGCCAGCAGCTTAACCGGGACTAGCGGGGGCGAGCAGTACTTC
TRBV30	TRBD1	few	TRBJ1-1	CAWSRQGDTEAFF	TGTGCCTGGAGCCGACAGGGGGATACTGAAGCTTTCTTT
TRBV10-3	.	few	TRBJ2-7	CAISWGSYEQYF	TGTGCCATCAGCTGGGGCTCCTACGAGCAGTACTTC